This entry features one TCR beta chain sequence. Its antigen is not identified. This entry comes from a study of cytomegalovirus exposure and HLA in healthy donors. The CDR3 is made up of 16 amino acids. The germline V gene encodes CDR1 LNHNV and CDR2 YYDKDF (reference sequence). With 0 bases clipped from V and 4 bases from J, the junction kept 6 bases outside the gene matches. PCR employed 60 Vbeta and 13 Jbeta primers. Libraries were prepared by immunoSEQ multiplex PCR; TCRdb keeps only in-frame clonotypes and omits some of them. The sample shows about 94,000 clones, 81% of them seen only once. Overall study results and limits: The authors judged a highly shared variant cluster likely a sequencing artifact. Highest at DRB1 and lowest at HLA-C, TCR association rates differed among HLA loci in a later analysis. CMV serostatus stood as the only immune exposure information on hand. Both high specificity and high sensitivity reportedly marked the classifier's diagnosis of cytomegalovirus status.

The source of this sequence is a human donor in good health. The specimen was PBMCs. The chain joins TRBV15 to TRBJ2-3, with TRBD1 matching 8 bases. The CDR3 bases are TGTGCCACCAGCAGAGATAGACAGGGGACCGCAGATACGCAGTATTTT. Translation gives CATSRDRQGTADTQYF. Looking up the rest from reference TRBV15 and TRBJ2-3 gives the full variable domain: DAMVIQNPRYQVTQFGKPVTLSCSQTLNHNVMYWYQQKSSQAPKLLFHYYDKDFNNEADTPDNFQSRRPNTSFCFLDIRSPGLGDTAMYLCATSRDRQGTADTQYFGPGTRLTVL.